The rows below give T cell receptor beta chains drawn from one sample of a study of beta chain features in type 1 diabetes. The table came from immunoSEQ multiplex PCR; TCRdb's copy has only in-frame clones and leaves some out. The repertoire has about 450,000 clones, more than 9.5% of them found once; the top ten carry roughly 0.046%. Sequenced: naive CD4+ T cells from blood. These receptors came from a woman between 18 and 30 years old in good health. CDR3s include the opening cysteine and the closing phenylalanine or tryptophan. A D gene is named only where the DNA matches it firmly. Clone size is shown for a subset of rows, as once, few, many or a class of expanded clone.

d_call | j_call | cdr3_length | v_call | clone_size | cdr3_nt | cdr3_aa
- | TRBJ2-3 | 12 | TRBV7-2 | - | TGTGCCAGCAGCTCGAACACAGATACGCAGTATTTT | CASSSNTDTQYF
- | TRBJ2-2 | 14 | TRBV7-2 | - | TGTGCCAGCACCGCTAGCCATATTACCGGGGAGCTGTTTTTT | CASTASHITGELFF
TRBD1 | TRBJ2-7 | 14 | TRBV11-2 | - | TGTGCCAGCAGCACCAGACAGGGATTGGGCGAGCAGTACTTC | CASSTRQGLGEQYF
TRBD2 | TRBJ2-4 | 17 | TRBV19 | few | TGTGCCAGTAGTAAGGGGGGACTAGCGGATTTCAAAAACATTCAGTACTTC | CASSKGGLADFKNIQYF
TRBD2 | TRBJ2-3 | 17 | TRBV4-3 | few | TGCGCCAGCAGCCAGGCACTAGCGGGAGGGCCCACAGATACGCAGTATTTT | CASSQALAGGPTDTQYF
TRBD1 | TRBJ1-2 | 15 | TRBV9 | - | TGTGCCAGCAGCGGCCCTCCGGGGACAGGGGCCGGCTACACCTTC | CASSGPPGTGAGYTF
- | TRBJ2-7 | 14 | TRBV19 | - | TGTGCCAGTAGCTCGGGACTTCCCACCTACGAGCAGTACTTC | CASSSGLPTYEQYF
- | TRBJ2-1 | 13 | TRBV29-1 | - | TGCAGCGGTGGAACCCCCTTATACAATGAGCAGTTCTTC | CSGGTPLYNEQFF
- | TRBJ2-3 | 12 | TRBV25-1 | - | TGTGCCAGTTCCCGCGGGACAACCCTCTTGTATTTT | CASSRGTTLLYF
- | TRBJ2-7 | 13 | TRBV7-9 | few | TGTGCCAGCACCCCAACACCGGGCTACGAGCAGTACTTC | CASTPTPGYEQYF
- | TRBJ1-3 | 15 | TRBV7-9 | - | TGTGCCAGCAGCCCGACAGTAAGCTCTGGAAACACCATATATTTT | CASSPTVSSGNTIYF
TRBD1 | TRBJ1-2 | 14 | TRBV28 | few | TGTGCCAGCAGTGGACTCAGACAGGGAGGTGGCTACACCTTC | CASSGLRQGGGYTF
TRBD1 | TRBJ1-6 | 14 | TRBV6-5 | few | TGTGCCAGCAGGCCCGACAGGGATGCATCACCCCTCCACTTT | CASRPDRDASPLHF
TRBD1 | TRBJ1-2 | 14 | TRBV29-1 | few | TGCAGCGTCCCCGGACAGGGACGATCCTATGGCTACACCTTC | CSVPGQGRSYGYTF
- | TRBJ2-6 | 16 | TRBV7-2 | few | TGTGCCAGCAGCCAGGACGGTACTCCAGGGGCCAACGTCCTGACTTTC | CASSQDGTPGANVLTF
- | TRBJ2-1 | 15 | TRBV2 | few | TGTGCCAGCAGTGCTCGCGGCCGCTCCTACAATGAGCAGTTCTTC | CASSARGRSYNEQFF
- | TRBJ1-2 | 13 | TRBV30 | few | TGTGCCTGGAGTGTAAGAGGGGATTATGGCTACACCTTC | CAWSVRGDYGYTF